This T cell receptor (beta chain) emerged from a study of shared clonotypes between healthy human individuals. V was trimmed by 2 bases and J by 7 bases, leaving 9 bases between them. CDR1 ENHRY and CDR2 SYGVKD come from the germline V gene. This CDR3 is built from 14 residues. TCRdb's table, derived via immunoSEQ multiplex PCR, lists solely in-frame clones and lacks some. Among more than 2 million clones listed, roughly 95% were seen once. J is TRBJ1-6 and V is TRBV10-3; tentative D call: TRBD1 (6 bases). The sample taken for sequencing was naive CD4+ T cells sorted from blood. The subset was: CD45RA+ positively selected. The receptor's source is a man aged 18 to 30 in good health. CDR3 residues: CAISEQGTNSPLHF. Written as DNA, the CDR3 is TGTGCCATCAGTGAGCAGGGGACGAATTCACCCCTCCACTTT.